Sequencing of this TCR beta chain was carried out in a study of T-cell memory formation after mild COVID-19. Whole-study findings and limits: CD4+ clones that contracted lay mainly in CM and EM; CD8+ ones lay in EMRA.

A note on this clonotype: The antigen remains undetermined.

Each CDR3 protein is one row after TCRdb ran MiXCR on the 5' RACE reads. The repertoire holds hundreds of thousands of distinct CDR3 sequences, roughly an eighth seen once, with roughly 22% in the top ten. Sequencing was carried out using PBMCs or a T cell subset sorted from them (not recorded which). The sequence was collected from a man aged 18 to 35 who had mild COVID-19 (a few samples of this study predate the infection). Cell type and time point are not known.

CDR3 protein: CASSRALRTEHDSPLHF. DNA for the CDR3: TGCGCCAGCAGCCGAGCGCTTCGGACCGAGCATGATTCACCCCTCCACTTT. The chain couples TRBV5-1 to TRBJ1-6; no clear D gene. Germline CDR1 SGHRS, CDR2 YFSETQ. This CDR3 region has 17 residues. V lost 4 bases, J lost 8 bases, and 22 bases lay in between.